The clone carrying this T cell receptor beta chain was found a few times. Its antigen is not known. The J segment lost 5 bases and the V segment lost 6 bases, leaving 14 bases of the junction unmatched. The CDR3 covers 16 residues. CDR1 is SNHLY, CDR2 FYNNEI, per germline. Tregs were sorted as CD4+CD25+CD127-/low cells. Study-level findings and limits: Whole repertoires were not studied in the larger cohort, only one V-J beta rearrangement.

TCRdb ran MiXCR on the 5' RACE reads and lists one entry per CDR3 protein. Of 50,000 to 70,000 distinct CDR3 sequences in the sample, about a fifth were seen once. The receptor comes from a female donor with breast cancer. Sequencing was done on a sample of tumor-infiltrating Tregs sorted from the breast tumor. This chain links TRBV2 with TRBJ2-5; 8 bases align to TRBD2. CDR3 nucleotides: TGTGCCAGCAGAAACAGAGCGGGAGTGACGGTGGAGACCCAGTACTTC. Protein: CASRNRAGVTVETQYF.